The source of this T cell receptor beta chain is a study of post-analysis software for immune sequencing data. Background on the study: Recorded subtypes: relapsing-remitting, secondary progressive, progressive-relapsing; some patients unannotated.

Germline lookup yields CDR1 LGHNA and CDR2 YNFKEQ. The V gene end was trimmed by 0 bases and the J gene end by 0 bases; junction bases not matched to a gene: 4. This CDR3 contains 16 residues. Unique-molecular-identifier-tagged TCR beta cDNA libraries were used. The yield from about 1 to 10 million T cells was some 500,000 cDNA molecules in total. A single record per CDR3 protein comes from TCRdb applying MiXCR to the PCR reads. Among hundreds of thousands of distinct CDR3 sequences listed, about 32% were seen once. Of note for this clonotype: Its antigen remains unknown.

Broader study findings: Diversity measured as normalized Chao1 was significantly lower in multiple sclerosis patients than in controls. Five TRBV segments, including TRBV5-6, TRBV5-1 and TRBV20-1, were more frequent in patients than controls.

Input material: blood. The chain couples TRBV4-2 to TRBJ2-5; TRBD2 matches at 7 bases. The receptor comes from a girl aged 5 to 17 with multiple sclerosis. The CDR3 is CASSQEAGAYQETQYF. CDR3 DNA: TGTGCCAGCAGCCAAGAGGCGGGAGCGTACCAAGAGACCCAGTACTTC.